The clone carrying this TCR beta chain came up once. The antigen remains undetermined. This specimen belongs to a study of cytomegalovirus exposure and HLA in healthy donors. Study-level findings and limits: According to the study, roughly 160 TCR beta chains were cytomegalovirus-associated. Confirmation was obtained in vitro that a few CMV-associated chains are specific for CMV antigens. Despite most TCR sequences being rare, some public TCRs occurred in many donors.

V lost 8 bases to trimming and J lost 1 base; unmatched junction nucleotides: 8. Looked up from germline, CDR1 is MNHEY and CDR2 is SMNVEV (reference sequence). The CDR3 is 15 amino acids. Some clones are missing from TCRdb's copy, which holds only in-frame ones; the method was immunoSEQ multiplex PCR. The profile shows tens of thousands of clones, roughly 90% of them singletons. Donors were drawn from the roughly 110-subject validation cohort, separate from the approximately 670-subject first cohort. The receptor was derived from a woman aged 18 to 35 in good health and CMV-seronegative. Sequenced material: PBMCs. The V gene is TRBV27, the J gene TRBJ2-7; 10 bases are a match to TRBD1. The CDR3 here is CASRRQGAPSYEQYF. The DNA of the CDR3 is TGTGCCAGCCGGAGACAGGGGGCCCCTTCCTACGAGCAGTACTTC.